The clone carrying this TCR beta chain was counted between two and nine times. Antigen unknown. This record comes from a study of blood T cells in healthy people across ages. A sample-barcoded 5' primer and a J-beta primer mix were used in a second PCR of roughly 7 to 11 cycles. The template-switch adaptor, which had 12 random nucleotides, put a tag on each cDNA molecule. TCRdb reprocessed the 5' RACE reads with MiXCR, giving one entry per CDR3 protein. Of approximately 1.5 million distinct CDR3 sequences in the sample, around 36% were seen once. Whole-study findings and limits: Diversity of TCR beta per million T cells declined in a roughly linear way with age.

This sequence originates from a woman in her twenties or thirties in good health. The specimen was blood.

The CDR3 nucleotides read TGTGCCAGCAGCCTTAGCGGGGGGCGCGGGGTTACGCAGTATTTT. Translated, it gives CASSLSGGRGVTQYF. The chain is built from TRBV9 and TRBJ2-3, with 10 positions matching TRBD2. Germline V gene sequence: CDR1 SGDLS, CDR2 YYNGEE. The trim removed 4 bases at V and 8 bases at J, leaving 10 bases unmatched. The CDR3 is 15 residues long.